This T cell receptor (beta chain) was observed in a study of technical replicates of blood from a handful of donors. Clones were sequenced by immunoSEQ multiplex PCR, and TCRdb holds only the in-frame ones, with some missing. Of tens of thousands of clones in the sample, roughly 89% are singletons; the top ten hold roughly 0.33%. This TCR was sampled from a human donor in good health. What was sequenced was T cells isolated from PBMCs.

The CDR3 nucleotides read TGCGCCAGCAGCTACCGGACATTGTTCAATGAGCAGTTCTTC. It yields the protein CASSYRTLFNEQFF. The V gene is TRBV5-1, the J gene TRBJ2-1, with D possibly TRBD1 on 5 matching bases. V was clipped by 3 bases and J by 6 bases, with 13 bases between them. Looked up from germline, CDR1 is SGHRS and CDR2 is YFSETQ. The CDR3 spans 14 residues. The full variable domain, rest sourced from reference TRBV5-1 and TRBJ2-1, is KAGVTQTPRYLIKTRGQQVTLSCSPISGHRSVSWYQQTPGQGLQFLFEYFSETQRNKGNFPGRFSGRQFSNSRSEMNVSTLELGDSALYLCASSYRTLFNEQFFGPGTRLTVL.